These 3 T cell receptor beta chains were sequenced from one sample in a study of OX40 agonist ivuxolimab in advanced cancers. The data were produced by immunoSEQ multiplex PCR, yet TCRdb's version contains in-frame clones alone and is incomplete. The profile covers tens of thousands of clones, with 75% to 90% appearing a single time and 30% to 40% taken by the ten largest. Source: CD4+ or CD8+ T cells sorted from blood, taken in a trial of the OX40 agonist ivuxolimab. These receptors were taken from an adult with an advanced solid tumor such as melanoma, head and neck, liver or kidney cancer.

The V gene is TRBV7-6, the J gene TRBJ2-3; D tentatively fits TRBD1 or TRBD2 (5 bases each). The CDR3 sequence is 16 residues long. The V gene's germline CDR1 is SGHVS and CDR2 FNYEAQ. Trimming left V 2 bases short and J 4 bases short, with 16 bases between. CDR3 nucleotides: TGTGCCAGCAGCTTATTTTTGGCCGAGGGGCCAGATACGCAGTATTTT. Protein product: CASSLFLAEGPDTQYF.

The CDR3 loop is CASSSLDRGSEVYGYTF. The CDR3 DNA reads TGCGCCAGCAGCTCCTTGGACAGGGGAAGTGAAGTCTATGGCTACACCTTC. The V and J genes are TRBV5-1 and TRBJ1-2; 9 positions match TRBD1. The CDR3 contains 17 residues. Germline CDR1 SGHRS, CDR2 YFSETQ. V gave up 3 bases and J gave up 4 bases; unmatched junction bases: 13.

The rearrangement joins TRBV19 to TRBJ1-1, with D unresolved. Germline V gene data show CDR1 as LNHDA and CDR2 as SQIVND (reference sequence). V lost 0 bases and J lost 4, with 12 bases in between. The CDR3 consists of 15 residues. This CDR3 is CASSIEGPRSTEAFF. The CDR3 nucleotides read TGTGCCAGTAGTATAGAGGGCCCGAGAAGCACTGAAGCTTTCTTT.